A selection of T cell receptor beta chains follows, all from one sample in a study of ipilimumab plus nivolumab after autologous stem cell transplantation. Sequenced by immunoSEQ multiplex PCR; TCRdb stores in-frame clones only, minus some. This sample has about 83,000 clones, with under 85% found just once. The sample consisted of PBMCs, taken in a trial of ipilimumab plus nivolumab as post-transplant consolidation. Receptors originate from a male donor with diffuse large B-cell lymphoma. CDR3s include the opening cysteine and the closing phenylalanine or tryptophan. The D gene is left open where the match is weak. Not all rows give a size; the values are once, few, many and, for expanded clones, a class.

CDR3: CASSLRPGGNYGYTF
DNA: TGTGCCAGCAGCTTAAGACCCGGAGGGAACTATGGCTACACCTTC
V: TRBV7-2
J: TRBJ1-2
D: NA
size: NA

CDR3: CASSAYSGATGELFF
DNA: TGTGCCAGCAGCGCGTATAGCGGGGCGACGGGGGAGCTGTTTTTT
V: TRBV9
J: TRBJ2-2
D: TRBD2
size: NA

CDR3: CASTSGGGGTDTQYF
DNA: TGTGCCAGCACTAGCGGGGGTGGTGGCACAGATACGCAGTATTTT
V: TRBV9
J: TRBJ2-3
D: TRBD2
size: NA

CDR3: CAVRGTLEETQYF
DNA: TGTGCCGTACGAGGGACGCTGGAAGAGACCCAGTACTTC
V: TRBV10-3
J: TRBJ2-5
D: NA
size: NA

CDR3: CASKQDYSYNEQFF
DNA: TGTGCCAGCAAGCAGGACTACTCCTACAATGAGCAGTTCTTC
V: TRBV6-4
J: TRBJ2-1
D: NA
size: NA

CDR3: CASSLRGYGYTF
DNA: TGTGCCAGCTCACTTCGGGGCTATGGCTACACCTTC
V: TRBV18
J: TRBJ1-2
D: NA
size: NA

CDR3: CASSSGNSPLHF
DNA: TGCGCCAGCAGCTCAGGGAATTCACCCCTCCACTTT
V: TRBV5-1
J: TRBJ1-6
D: NA
size: few

CDR3: CAISEPGLADEQYF
DNA: TGTGCCATCAGTGAACCGGGACTAGCCGACGAGCAGTACTTC
V: TRBV6-5
J: TRBJ2-7
D: TRBD2
size: NA

CDR3: CASRLTGDNTEAFF
DNA: TGTGCCAGCAGACTGACAGGGGATAACACTGAAGCTTTCTTT
V: TRBV6-4
J: TRBJ1-1
D: TRBD1
size: NA

CDR3: CASQVAGGPDTQYF
DNA: TGTGCCAGCCAGGTAGCGGGGGGCCCAGATACGCAGTATTTT
V: TRBV7-2
J: TRBJ2-3
D: TRBD2
size: NA

CDR3: CASGLVWGAKNIQYF
DNA: TGTGCTAGTGGTTTGGTTTGGGGAGCCAAAAACATTCAGTACTTC
V: TRBV12-5
J: TRBJ2-4
D: NA
size: NA

CDR3: CASKGVGSYSNNYGYTF
DNA: TGCGCCAGTAAGGGTGTCGGGAGCTACTCTAATAACTATGGCTACACCTTC
V: TRBV5-1
J: TRBJ1-2
D: NA
size: NA

CDR3: CASSESLGASTDTQYF
DNA: TGCGCCAGCAGTGAGTCGTTGGGCGCAAGCACAGATACGCAGTATTTT
V: TRBV10-2
J: TRBJ2-3
D: NA
size: few

CDR3: CASSLWTSGAVKNIQYF
DNA: TGTGCCAGTAGTCTATGGACTAGCGGGGCTGTCAAAAACATTCAGTACTTC
V: TRBV19
J: TRBJ2-4
D: TRBD2
size: NA

CDR3: CASSTRNLGRGVRGYTF
DNA: TGTGCCAGTAGTACCAGGAATTTGGGAAGAGGTGTGAGGGGCTACACCTTC
V: TRBV19
J: TRBJ1-2
D: NA
size: few

CDR3: CASSSGQGTDTQYF
DNA: TGCGCCAGCAGCTCGGGACAGGGCACAGATACGCAGTATTTT
V: TRBV5-1
J: TRBJ2-3
D: TRBD1
size: once

CDR3: CAWSVGSDRNYGYTF
DNA: TGTGCCTGGAGTGTTGGCAGCGACCGTAACTATGGCTACACCTTC
V: TRBV30
J: TRBJ1-2
D: NA
size: NA

CDR3: CASSRKPADHNEQFF
DNA: TGTGCCAGCTCCAGAAAACCAGCGGACCACAATGAGCAGTTCTTC
V: TRBV6-1
J: TRBJ2-1
D: NA
size: NA

CDR3: CASSPPGTDTQYF
DNA: TGTGCCAGCTCACCACCGGGGACAGATACGCAGTATTTT
V: TRBV18
J: TRBJ2-3
D: NA
size: NA

CDR3: CASSPQLNPRGKQFF
DNA: TGTGCCAGCAGCCCTCAATTAAACCCCAGGGGCAAGCAGTTCTTC
V: TRBV14
J: TRBJ2-1
D: NA
size: NA

CDR3: CASSSITGLGDTQYF
DNA: TGTGCCAGCAGCTCCATTACAGGGCTAGGAGATACGCAGTATTTT
V: TRBV5-4
J: TRBJ2-3
D: NA
size: NA

CDR3: CASSRAGTGDSGNTIYF
DNA: TGTGCCAGCAGCCGGGCCGGGACAGGGGACTCTGGAAACACCATATATTTT
V: TRBV13
J: TRBJ1-3
D: TRBD1
size: few

CDR3: CASSSPTGIYGYTF
DNA: TGTGCCAGCAGCTCCCCGACCGGGATCTATGGCTACACCTTC
V: TRBV21-1
J: TRBJ1-2
D: NA
size: few

CDR3: CASARTENYGYTF
DNA: TGCGCCAGCGCCCGGACGGAGAACTATGGCTACACCTTC
V: TRBV5-1
J: TRBJ1-2
D: NA
size: NA

CDR3: CASSIVGDTQYF
DNA: TGTGCCAGCAGCATCGTGGGGGATACGCAGTATTTT
V: TRBV7-9
J: TRBJ2-3
D: NA
size: NA

CDR3: CASSHSNPGGTNYEQFF
DNA: TGCGCCAGCAGCCATAGTAACCCCGGGGGGACCAACTACGAGCAGTTCTTC
V: TRBV4-1
J: TRBJ2-1
D: TRBD2
size: NA

CDR3: CASSQQGAKAYGYTF
DNA: TGTGCCAGCAGCCAACAGGGGGCCAAGGCGTATGGCTACACCTTC
V: TRBV6-5
J: TRBJ1-2
D: TRBD1
size: NA

CDR3: CASSQEVWGTQYF
DNA: TGCGCCAGCAGCCAAGAAGTGTGGGGGACCCAGTACTTC
V: TRBV4-3
J: TRBJ2-5
D: NA
size: once

CDR3: CASTPDRYSGNTIYF
DNA: TGTGCCAGCACTCCTGACAGATACTCTGGAAACACCATATATTTT
V: TRBV7-2
J: TRBJ1-3
D: NA
size: NA

CDR3: CASSLQGGGQPQHF
DNA: TGTGCCAGTAGTTTACAGGGAGGCGGACAGCCCCAGCATTTT
V: TRBV19
J: TRBJ1-5
D: NA
size: few

CDR3: CATQGAASGNTIYF
DNA: TGTGCCACTCAAGGAGCCGCTTCTGGAAACACCATATATTTT
V: TRBV19
J: TRBJ1-3
D: NA
size: few

CDR3: CASSIGKHQPQHF
DNA: TGTGCCAGCAGCATAGGGAAGCATCAGCCCCAGCATTTT
V: TRBV7-2
J: TRBJ1-5
D: NA
size: NA

CDR3: CAISEFGQNYEQYF
DNA: TGTGCCATCAGTGAGTTCGGACAGAACTACGAGCAGTACTTC
V: TRBV10-3
J: TRBJ2-7
D: NA
size: once

CDR3: CASSEDRGNSPLHF
DNA: TGTGCCAGCTCCGAAGACAGGGGGAATTCACCCCTCCACTTT
V: TRBV5-4
J: TRBJ1-6
D: TRBD1
size: NA

CDR3: CAWSVDGAYEQYF
DNA: TGTGCCTGGAGTGTAGACGGGGCCTACGAGCAGTACTTC
V: TRBV30
J: TRBJ2-7
D: NA
size: NA

CDR3: CASSYSTAKNGYTF
DNA: TGTGCCAGCAGTTACTCGACAGCCAAAAATGGCTACACCTTC
V: TRBV6-5
J: TRBJ1-2
D: NA
size: NA

CDR3: CASGLSPQETQYF
DNA: TGTGCCAGCGGCCTCAGCCCCCAAGAGACCCAGTACTTC
V: TRBV2
J: TRBJ2-5
D: NA
size: NA

CDR3: CASSSTVNTEAFF
DNA: TGTGCCAGCAGCTCTACAGTCAACACTGAAGCTTTCTTT
V: TRBV7-2
J: TRBJ1-1
D: NA
size: few

CDR3: CASSLAGTSAKNIQYF
DNA: TGTGCCAGCAGCTTAGCCGGGACTAGTGCCAAAAACATTCAGTACTTC
V: TRBV7-9
J: TRBJ2-4
D: TRBD2
size: NA

CDR3: CASSLDRSPYNEQFF
DNA: TGTGCCAGCAGCTTAGACAGGTCCCCTTACAATGAGCAGTTCTTC
V: TRBV7-2
J: TRBJ2-1
D: NA
size: NA

CDR3: CASSSKGQETQYF
DNA: TGTGCCAGCAGCTCTAAGGGGCAAGAGACCCAGTACTTC
V: TRBV5-4
J: TRBJ2-5
D: NA
size: NA

CDR3: CASTPTGPPPQHF
DNA: TGTGCCAGCACTCCGACAGGGCCCCCGCCCCAGCATTTT
V: TRBV6-1
J: TRBJ1-5
D: TRBD1
size: once

CDR3: CASSANRDGEAFF
DNA: TGTGCCAGCAGTGCAAACCGGGACGGTGAAGCTTTCTTT
V: TRBV2
J: TRBJ1-1
D: NA
size: few

CDR3: CASSSGDRGYTF
DNA: TGTGCCAGCTCCTCAGGGGATAGAGGCTACACCTTC
V: TRBV6-5
J: TRBJ1-2
D: NA
size: few

CDR3: CASSPRRGPEAFF
DNA: TGTGCCAGCAGCCCGCGCCGGGGGCCTGAAGCTTTCTTT
V: TRBV13
J: TRBJ1-1
D: NA
size: NA

CDR3: CASSLRTSGGIYTDTQYF
DNA: TGTGCCAGCAGCCTGAGGACTAGCGGGGGGATATACACAGATACGCAGTATTTT
V: TRBV9
J: TRBJ2-3
D: TRBD2
size: NA

CDR3: CASSLNRVRSPLHF
DNA: TGTGCCAGCAGTTTAAACAGGGTACGGTCACCCCTCCACTTT
V: TRBV28
J: TRBJ1-6
D: NA
size: NA

CDR3: CASSFLSSGRGETQYF
DNA: TGTGCCAGCAGCTTCCTATCCAGCGGTCGTGGGGAGACCCAGTACTTC
V: TRBV7-2
J: TRBJ2-5
D: NA
size: NA

CDR3: CASSLEPGSYNEQFF
DNA: TGCGCCAGCAGCTTGGAGCCAGGCTCCTACAATGAGCAGTTCTTC
V: TRBV5-1
J: TRBJ2-1
D: NA
size: NA

CDR3: CASSETRGETQYF
DNA: TGTGCCAGCAGTGAAACCCGAGGAGAGACCCAGTACTTC
V: TRBV2
J: TRBJ2-5
D: NA
size: NA

CDR3: CASSYSSSMDTEAFF
DNA: TGTGCCAGCAGTTACTCGAGCAGTATGGACACTGAAGCTTTCTTT
V: TRBV6-5
J: TRBJ1-1
D: NA
size: NA

CDR3: CASSYSTEPRYEQYF
DNA: TGTGCCAGCAGTTACTCGACAGAACCCCGCTACGAGCAGTACTTC
V: TRBV6-5
J: TRBJ2-7
D: NA
size: few

CDR3: CASSEVAYEQYF
DNA: TGTGCCAGCAGTGAGGTCGCCTACGAGCAGTACTTC
V: TRBV6-1
J: TRBJ2-7
D: NA
size: NA

CDR3: CASSNQRVRNTEAFF
DNA: TGTGCCAGCTCCAACCAACGGGTTAGGAACACTGAAGCTTTCTTT
V: TRBV6-5
J: TRBJ1-1
D: NA
size: NA

CDR3: CASSPLTAYNEQFF
DNA: TGTGCCAGTAGTCCCCTGACGGCCTACAATGAGCAGTTCTTC
V: TRBV19
J: TRBJ2-1
D: NA
size: NA

CDR3: CATKGQGYEKLFF
DNA: TGTGCCACCAAAGGGCAGGGATACGAAAAACTGTTTTTT
V: TRBV19
J: TRBJ1-4
D: NA
size: NA

CDR3: CASKFTGTGDNEQFF
DNA: TGTGCCAGTAAATTTACCGGGACAGGGGACAATGAGCAGTTCTTC
V: TRBV19
J: TRBJ2-1
D: TRBD1
size: NA

CDR3: CASRTSGAGDTQYF
DNA: TGTGCCAGCCGTACTAGCGGGGCGGGAGATACGCAGTATTTT
V: TRBV2
J: TRBJ2-3
D: TRBD2
size: NA

CDR3: CASTVGTVNTEAFF
DNA: TGTGCCAGCACTGTCGGGACCGTGAACACTGAAGCTTTCTTT
V: TRBV7-8
J: TRBJ1-1
D: NA
size: NA

CDR3: CASSLVSGQLNSPLHF
DNA: TGTGCCAGCAGCTTGGTCTCGGGACAGCTAAATTCACCCCTCCACTTT
V: TRBV11-2
J: TRBJ1-6
D: TRBD1
size: NA